The 14 T cell receptor beta chains reported below all come from one sample, sequenced in a study of shared clonotypes between healthy human individuals. The method was immunoSEQ multiplex PCR; TCRdb's version includes in-frame clones alone and lacks a portion of them. The sample shows 500,000 to 550,000 clones, more than 95% of them seen only once. Sequences were obtained from naive CD4+ T cells sorted from blood. The subset: CD45RA+ positively selected. The receptors were sampled from a young woman in good health.

This chain connects TRBV19 to TRBJ2-7, with D tentatively TRBD2 (6 bases). Trimming cost V 5 bases and J 0 bases, with 11 bases left between them. Germline CDR1 is LNHDA and CDR2 is SQIVND (reference sequence). The CDR3 sequence is 14 residues long. CDR3 sequence reads: CASSWGRYSYEQYF. DNA for the CDR3: TGTGCCAGTAGTTGGGGGAGGTACTCCTACGAGCAGTACTTC.

On this clone: This same CDR3 is encoded by further DNA sequences in the sample. The genes are TRBV5-1 and TRBJ1-1; D remains ambiguous. The CDR3 contains 13 residues. The V end was cut by 4 bases, the J end by 1 base, with 8 bases between. Looked up from germline, CDR1 is SGHRS and CDR2 is YFSETQ. CDR3 residues: CASSRDGNTEAFF. The DNA of the CDR3 is TGCGCCAGCAGCCGTGACGGGAACACTGAAGCTTTCTTT.

The chain carries TRBV11-2 and TRBJ1-2, with no clear D. Per the germline V gene, CDR1 is SGHAT and CDR2 is FQNNGV. The CDR3 totals 14 residues. V lost 1 base to trimming and J lost 4 bases, with 10 bases between them. The CDR3 coding sequence is TGTGCCAGCAGCTTAGGTCCAGAAATCTATGGCTACACCTTC. This codes for CASSLGPEIYGYTF.

V usage is TRBV5-1 and J usage is TRBJ2-1; 10 bases fit TRBD2. Germline V gene sequence: CDR1 SGHRS, CDR2 YFSETQ. Trimming at V came to 2 bases and at J to 8 bases, leaving 13 bases not matched to a gene. The length of the CDR3 is 17 residues. CDR3 bases: TGCGCCAGCAGCTTACTAAGTGGGGCTAGCGGGAGAGATGAGCAGTTCTTC. Translated, it gives CASSLLSGASGRDEQFF.

The chain combines TRBV19 with TRBJ2-1; weak D call: TRBD2 (5 bases). The germline V gene has CDR1 LNHDA and CDR2 SQIVND (reference sequence). This CDR3 is 13 amino acids long. Deletions cut 7 bases from V and 0 bases from J, with 7 bases between. CDR3 region: CASKAGSYNEQFF. The CDR3, as DNA: TGTGCCAGTAAGGCGGGCTCCTACAATGAGCAGTTCTTC.

This chain joins TRBV19 and TRBJ1-2; D uncertain. Germline values: CDR1 LNHDA, CDR2 SQIVND (reference sequence). V lost 5 bases and J 4 bases, leaving 8 bases between the germline ends. The CDR3 has 12 amino acids. The CDR3 spells CASSVRVYGYTF. In DNA form, the CDR3 reads TGTGCCAGTAGTGTCCGGGTCTATGGCTACACCTTC. The variable domain in full, completed from reference TRBV19 and TRBJ1-2, reads DGGITQSPKYLFRKEGQNVTLSCEQNLNHDAMYWYRQDPGQGLRLIYYSQIVNDFQKGDIAEGYSVSREKKESFPLTVTSAQKNPTAFYLCASSVRVYGYTFGSGTRLTVV.

The rearrangement links TRBV27 to TRBJ1-6; no reliable D call. The CDR3 spans 13 residues. V lost 6 bases and J lost 7, with 10 bases in between. The germline gives CDR1 MNHEY, CDR2 SMNVEV (reference sequence). In nucleotides, the CDR3 is TGTGCCAGCAGCCAGAATTCAAATTCACCCCTCCACTTT. As protein: CASSQNSNSPLHF.

This chain uses TRBV11-2 with TRBJ2-7; D call uncertain. V was shortened by 5 bases and J by 2 bases, with 13 bases between the two germline ends. This CDR3 has 14 amino acids. Germline V gene data show CDR1 as SGHAT and CDR2 as FQNNGV. This CDR3 is CASSPTGRPYEQYF. CDR3 in DNA: TGTGCCAGCAGCCCCACGGGCAGACCCTACGAGCAGTACTTC. The full variable domain, in which reference TRBV11-2 and TRBJ2-7 provide the parts outside the CDR3, is EAGVAQSPRYKIIEKRQSVAFWCNPISGHATLYWYQQILGQGPKLLIQFQNNGVVDDSQLPKDRFSAERLKGVDSTLKIQPAKLEDSAVYLCASSPTGRPYEQYFGPGTRLTVT.

The chain couples TRBV15 to TRBJ1-5; D not resolved. This CDR3 has 14 residues. V lost 2 bases and J lost 4, with 9 bases in between. CDR1 is LNHNV and CDR2 is YYDKDF in the germline V gene (reference sequence). The DNA for the CDR3 is TGTGCCACCAGCAGACGTTTGGAGAATCAGCCCCAGCATTTT. Its translation is CATSRRLENQPQHF.

This clone was seen once. V usage is TRBV5-1 and J usage is TRBJ1-5, with D possibly being TRBD1 (5 bases). This CDR3 has 15 residues. The V end was cut by 0 bases, the J end by 7 bases, with 14 bases between. CDR1 and CDR2 from the germline V gene are SGHRS and YFSETQ. The CDR3 coding sequence is TGCGCCAGCAGCTTGGGAGGTTATCGGGGGCAGCCCCAGCATTTT. Translation gives CASSLGGYRGQPQHF.

The chain carries TRBV19 and TRBJ1-2, with D perhaps matching TRBD1 (6 bases). Germline lookup yields CDR1 LNHDA and CDR2 SQIVND (reference sequence). The CDR3 runs 13 residues. Deletions cut 3 bases from V and 7 bases from J, with 12 bases between. The chain's CDR3 is CASSIRGRGGYTF. CDR3 DNA: TGTGCCAGTAGTATTAGGGGGAGAGGTGGCTACACCTTC.

The rearrangement links TRBV7-9 to TRBJ1-4, with no clear D. Germline values: CDR1 SEHNR, CDR2 FQNEAQ (reference sequence). The CDR3 loop spans 14 amino acids. V was clipped by 1 base and J by 4 bases, with 7 bases between them. The chain's CDR3 is CASSLDGLNEKLFF. DNA for the CDR3: TGTGCCAGCAGCTTAGACGGACTTAATGAAAAACTGTTTTTT.

V gene TRBV18 combines with J gene TRBJ2-7, with 7 bases identical to TRBD1. Looked up from germline, CDR1 is KGHSH and CDR2 is LQKENI. The junction had 8 bases not matched to a gene; V was cut back by 3 bases and J by 6 bases. CDR3 length equals 14 residues. DNA of the CDR3: TGTGCCAGCTCACCGGGACAGATCTCGCGCGAGCAGTACTTC. This translates into CASSPGQISREQYF.

V usage is TRBV7-9 and J usage is TRBJ2-5; 10 nucleotides agree with TRBD1. J lost 5 bases, V lost 5 bases, and 11 bases had no gene match. The CDR3 runs to 16 residues. Per germline, CDR1 SEHNR and CDR2 FQNEAQ (reference sequence). In DNA, the CDR3 is TGTGCCAGCAGCGGAATCCGGGACAGGGGATCGGAGACCCAGTACTTC. Translating gives CASSGIRDRGSETQYF.